The present entry profiles one TCR beta chain with its context. These data originate in a study of OX40 agonist ivuxolimab in advanced cancers. Repertoires were generated with immunoSEQ multiplex PCR, while TCRdb's copy carries only in-frame clones and drops some. The sample lists over 40,000 clones, around four fifths occurring once. CDR1 is SGHTA, CDR2 FQGNSA, per germline. Trimming cost V 4 bases and J 6 bases; bases outside gene matches: 12. The CDR3 runs to 15 residues. The chain employs TRBV7-2 and TRBJ2-7, with TRBD2 matching over 7 bases. This TCR came from an adult with an advanced solid tumor such as melanoma, head and neck, liver or kidney cancer. Material: CD4+ or CD8+ T cells sorted from blood, obtained in a trial of the OX40 agonist ivuxolimab. The CDR3 sequence: CASSSKRGGAREQYF. The DNA of the CDR3 is TGTGCCAGCAGCTCTAAGCGGGGCGGGGCCCGCGAGCAGTACTTC.